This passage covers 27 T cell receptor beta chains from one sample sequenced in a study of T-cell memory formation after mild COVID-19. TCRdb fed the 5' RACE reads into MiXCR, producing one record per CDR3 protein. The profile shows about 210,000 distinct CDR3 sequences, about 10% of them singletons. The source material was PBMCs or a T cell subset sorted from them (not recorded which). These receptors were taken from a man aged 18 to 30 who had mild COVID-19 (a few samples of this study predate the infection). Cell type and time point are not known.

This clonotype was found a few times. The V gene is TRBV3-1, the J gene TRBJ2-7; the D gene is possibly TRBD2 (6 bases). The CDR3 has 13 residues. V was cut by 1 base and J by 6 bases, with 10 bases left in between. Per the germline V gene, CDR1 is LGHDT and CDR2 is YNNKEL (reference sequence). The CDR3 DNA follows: TGTGCCAGCAGCCAAGGGGGAGCGGGCGAGCAGTACGTC. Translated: CASSQGGAGEQYV.

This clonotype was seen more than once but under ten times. CDR3 residues: CASSPSREQFF. In DNA form, the CDR3 reads TGTGCCAGCAGCCCCTCCCGCGAGCAGTTCTTC. V usage is TRBV6-6 and J usage is TRBJ2-1; D uncertain. Trimming removed 6 bases from V and 10 bases from J, with 10 bases in between. CDR1 is MNHNY, CDR2 SVGAGI, per germline (reference sequence). CDR3 size: 11 residues.

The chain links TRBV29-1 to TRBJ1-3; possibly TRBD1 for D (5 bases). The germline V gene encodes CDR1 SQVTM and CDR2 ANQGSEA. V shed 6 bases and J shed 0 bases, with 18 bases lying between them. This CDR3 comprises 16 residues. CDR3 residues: CSVFPGGALSGNTIYF. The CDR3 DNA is TGCAGCGTCTTCCCAGGAGGGGCCCTCTCTGGAAACACCATATATTTT.

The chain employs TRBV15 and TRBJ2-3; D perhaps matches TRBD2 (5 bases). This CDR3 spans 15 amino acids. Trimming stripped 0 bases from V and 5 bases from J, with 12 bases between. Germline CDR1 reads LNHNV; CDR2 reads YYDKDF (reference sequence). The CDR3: CATSRDLGDGDTQYF. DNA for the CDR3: TGTGCCACCAGCAGAGATCTCGGGGATGGAGATACGCAGTATTTT. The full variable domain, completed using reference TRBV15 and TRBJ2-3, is DAMVIQNPRYQVTQFGKPVTLSCSQTLNHNVMYWYQQKSSQAPKLLFHYYDKDFNNEADTPDNFQSRRPNTSFCFLDIRSPGLGDTAMYLCATSRDLGDGDTQYFGPGTRLTVL.

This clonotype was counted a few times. CDR3 nucleotides: TGTGCCAGCACCAACAGGGGAACTAATGAAAAACTGTTTTTT. This codes for CASTNRGTNEKLFF. The chain carries TRBV7-6 and TRBJ1-4; 7 positions agree with TRBD1. Germline CDR1 and CDR2: SGHVS and FNYEAQ. The CDR3 loop spans 14 amino acids. V was clipped by 7 bases and J by 1 base; unmatched bases: 3.

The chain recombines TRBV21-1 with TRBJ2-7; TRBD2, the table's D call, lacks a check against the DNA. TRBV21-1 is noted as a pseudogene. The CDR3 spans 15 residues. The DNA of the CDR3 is TGTGCCAGCAGCAAAGTAGGCAGCGCTAGATACGAGCAGTACTTC. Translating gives CASSKVGSARYEQYF.

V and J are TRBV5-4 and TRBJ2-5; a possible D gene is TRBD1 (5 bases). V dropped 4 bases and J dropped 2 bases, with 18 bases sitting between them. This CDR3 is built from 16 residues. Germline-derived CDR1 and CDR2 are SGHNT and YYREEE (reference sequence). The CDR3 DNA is TGTGCCAGCAGCGAAGAGATACAGGAGTTTCAAGAGACCCAGTACTTC. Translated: CASSEEIQEFQETQYF.

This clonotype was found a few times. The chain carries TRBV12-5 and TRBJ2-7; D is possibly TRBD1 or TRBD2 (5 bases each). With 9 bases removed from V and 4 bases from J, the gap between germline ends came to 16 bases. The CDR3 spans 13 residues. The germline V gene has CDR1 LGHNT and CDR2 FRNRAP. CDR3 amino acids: CASSPGTGYEQYV. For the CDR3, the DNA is TGTGCTAGCTCCCCGGGGACCGGGTACGAGCAGTACGTC.

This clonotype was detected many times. For the CDR3, the DNA is TGTGCCAGCAGCTTTGCGGGGAGAGAGACCCAGTACTTC. It translates to CASSFAGRETQYF. The chain has TRBV7-3 and TRBJ2-5, with a weak D call TRBD2 (6 bases). Germline V gene sequence: CDR1 SGHTA, CDR2 FQGTGA. The ends were cut back, 3 bases at V and 4 bases at J, with 9 bases in the middle. This CDR3 region has 13 residues. The full variable domain, its missing parts supplied by reference TRBV7-3 and TRBJ2-5, is GAGVSQTPSNKVTEKGKYVELRCDPISGHTALYWYRQSLGQGPEFLIYFQGTGAADDSGLPNDRFFAVRPEGSVSTLKIQRTERGDSAVYLCASSFAGRETQYFGPGTRLLVL.

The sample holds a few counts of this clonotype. The CDR3, as DNA: TGTGCCAGCAGCTCTATACACGGCGCAGATACGCAGTATTTT. This gives the protein CASSSIHGADTQYF. The chain uses TRBV7-3 and TRBJ2-3; D gene unclear. Germline V gene sequence: CDR1 SGHTA, CDR2 FQGTGA. Trimming took 4 bases from V and 4 from J, leaving 12 bases between them. This CDR3 has 14 amino acids.

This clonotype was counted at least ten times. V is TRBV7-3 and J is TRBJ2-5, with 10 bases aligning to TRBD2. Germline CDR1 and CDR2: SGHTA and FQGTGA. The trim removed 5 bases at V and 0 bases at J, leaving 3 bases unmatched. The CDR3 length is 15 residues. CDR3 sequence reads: CASSLAGVDQETQYF. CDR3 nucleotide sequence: TGTGCCAGCAGCCTAGCGGGGGTGGACCAAGAGACCCAGTACTTC.

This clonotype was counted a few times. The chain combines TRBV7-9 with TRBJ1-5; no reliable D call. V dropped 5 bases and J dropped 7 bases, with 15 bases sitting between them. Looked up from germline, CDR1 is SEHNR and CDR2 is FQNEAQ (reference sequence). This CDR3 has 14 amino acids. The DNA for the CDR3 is TGTGCCAGCAGCAACCCTCCTGAGGTGCAGCCCCAGCATTTT. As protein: CASSNPPEVQPQHF. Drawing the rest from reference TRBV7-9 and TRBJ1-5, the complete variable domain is DTGVSQNPRHKITKRGQNVTFRCDPISEHNRLYWYRQTLGQGPEFLTYFQNEAQLEKSRLLSDRFSAERPKGSFSTLEIQRTEQGDSAMYLCASSNPPEVQPQHFGDGTRLSIL.

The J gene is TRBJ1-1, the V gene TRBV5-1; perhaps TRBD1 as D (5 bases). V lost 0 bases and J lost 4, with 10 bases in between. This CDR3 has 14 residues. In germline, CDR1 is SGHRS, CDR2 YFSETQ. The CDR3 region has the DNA TGCGCCAGCAGCTTGGATGGGGCGAGCACTGAAGCTTTCTTT. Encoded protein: CASSLDGASTEAFF. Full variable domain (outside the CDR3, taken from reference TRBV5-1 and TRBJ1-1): KAGVTQTPRYLIKTRGQQVTLSCSPISGHRSVSWYQQTPGQGLQFLFEYFSETQRNKGNFPGRFSGRQFSNSRSEMNVSTLELGDSALYLCASSLDGASTEAFFGQGTRLTVV.

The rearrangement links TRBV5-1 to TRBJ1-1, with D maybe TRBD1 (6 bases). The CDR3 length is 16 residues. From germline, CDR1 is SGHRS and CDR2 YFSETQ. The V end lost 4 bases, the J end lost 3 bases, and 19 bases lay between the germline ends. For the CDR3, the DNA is TGCGCCAGCAGCCCCGGGGCGGGGGCTGTCGACACTGAAGCTTTCTTT. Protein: CASSPGAGAVDTEAFF.

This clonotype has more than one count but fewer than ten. The CDR3 sequence: CASRKEGTGELFF. The CDR3 DNA sequence: TGTGCCAGCAGAAAGGAGGGGACCGGGGAGCTGTTTTTT. The chain is built from TRBV6-5 and TRBJ2-2; maybe TRBD2 (6 bases). V lost 6 bases to trimming and J lost 5 bases, with 10 bases between them. The CDR3 is made up of 13 amino acids. Per germline, CDR1 MNHEY and CDR2 SVGAGI.

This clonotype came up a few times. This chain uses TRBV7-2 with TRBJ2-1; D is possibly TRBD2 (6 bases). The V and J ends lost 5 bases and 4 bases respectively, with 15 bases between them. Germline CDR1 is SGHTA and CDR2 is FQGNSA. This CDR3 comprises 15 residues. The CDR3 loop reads CASSPEWGVYNEQFF. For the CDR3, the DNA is TGTGCCAGCAGCCCGGAGTGGGGGGTTTACAATGAGCAGTTCTTC. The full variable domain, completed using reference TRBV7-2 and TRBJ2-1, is GAGVSQSPSNKVTEKGKDVELRCDPISGHTALYWYRQSLGQGLEFLIYFQGNSAPDKSGLPSDRFSAERTGGSVSTLTIQRTQQEDSAVYLCASSPEWGVYNEQFFGPGTRLTVL.

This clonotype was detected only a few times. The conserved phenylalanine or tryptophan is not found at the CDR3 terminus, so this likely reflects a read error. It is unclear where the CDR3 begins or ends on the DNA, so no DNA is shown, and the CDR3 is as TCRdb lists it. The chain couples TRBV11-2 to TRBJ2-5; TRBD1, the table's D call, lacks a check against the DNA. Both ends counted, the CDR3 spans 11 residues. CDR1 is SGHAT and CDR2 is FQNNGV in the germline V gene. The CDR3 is CASSSRGPRAL.

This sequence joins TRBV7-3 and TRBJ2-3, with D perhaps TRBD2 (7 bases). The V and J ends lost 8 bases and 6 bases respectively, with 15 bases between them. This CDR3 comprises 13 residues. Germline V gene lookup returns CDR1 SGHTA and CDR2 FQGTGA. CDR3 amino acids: CASGIGGGDTQYF. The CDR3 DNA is TGTGCCAGCGGAATAGGGGGGGGCGATACGCAGTATTTT.

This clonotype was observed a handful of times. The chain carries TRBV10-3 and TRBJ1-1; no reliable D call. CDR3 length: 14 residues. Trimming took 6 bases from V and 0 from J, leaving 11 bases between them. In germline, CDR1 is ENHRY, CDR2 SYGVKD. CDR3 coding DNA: TGTGCCATCAGGACTAATGAGATGAACACTGAAGCTTTCTTT. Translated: CAIRTNEMNTEAFF.

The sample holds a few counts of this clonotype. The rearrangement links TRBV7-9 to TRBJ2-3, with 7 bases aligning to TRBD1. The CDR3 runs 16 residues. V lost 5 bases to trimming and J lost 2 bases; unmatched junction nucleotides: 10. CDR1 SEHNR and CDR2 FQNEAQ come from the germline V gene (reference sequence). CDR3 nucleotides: TGTGCCAGCAGCCCTTACAGGGGTTCTTCCACAGATACGCAGTATTTT. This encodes CASSPYRGSSTDTQYF. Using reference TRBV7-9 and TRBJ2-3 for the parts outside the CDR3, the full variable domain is DTGVSQNPRHKITKRGQNVTFRCDPISEHNRLYWYRQTLGQGPEFLTYFQNEAQLEKSRLLSDRFSAERPKGSFSTLEIQRTEQGDSAMYLCASSPYRGSSTDTQYFGPGTRLTVL.

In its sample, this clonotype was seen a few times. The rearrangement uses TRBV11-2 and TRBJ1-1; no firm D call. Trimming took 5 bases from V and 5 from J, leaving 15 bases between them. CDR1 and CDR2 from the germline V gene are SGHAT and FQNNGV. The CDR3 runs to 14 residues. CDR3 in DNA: TGTGCCAGCAGCACGACGACCGGTACAACTGAAGCTTTCTTT. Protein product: CASSTTTGTTEAFF.

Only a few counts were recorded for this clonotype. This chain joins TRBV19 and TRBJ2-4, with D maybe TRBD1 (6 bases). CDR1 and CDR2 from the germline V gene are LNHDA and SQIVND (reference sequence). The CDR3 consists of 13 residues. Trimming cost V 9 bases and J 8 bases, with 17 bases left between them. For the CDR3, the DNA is TGTGCCAGCAAAAAGGGGGTAGAGGACATTCAGTACTTC. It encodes CASKKGVEDIQYF.

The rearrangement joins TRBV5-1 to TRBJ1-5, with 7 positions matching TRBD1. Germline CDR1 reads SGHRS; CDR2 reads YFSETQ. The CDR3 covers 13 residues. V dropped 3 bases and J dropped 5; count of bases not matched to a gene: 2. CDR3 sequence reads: CASSSGTDQPQHF. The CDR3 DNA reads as TGCGCCAGCAGCTCGGGGACAGATCAGCCCCAGCATTTT.

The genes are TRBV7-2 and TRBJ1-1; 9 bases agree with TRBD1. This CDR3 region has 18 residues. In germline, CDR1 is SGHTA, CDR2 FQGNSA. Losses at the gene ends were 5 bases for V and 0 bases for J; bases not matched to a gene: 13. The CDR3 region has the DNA TGTGCCAGCAGCCCAGACTCCGGGACAGGGAGTATGAACACTGAAGCTTTCTTT. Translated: CASSPDSGTGSMNTEAFF.

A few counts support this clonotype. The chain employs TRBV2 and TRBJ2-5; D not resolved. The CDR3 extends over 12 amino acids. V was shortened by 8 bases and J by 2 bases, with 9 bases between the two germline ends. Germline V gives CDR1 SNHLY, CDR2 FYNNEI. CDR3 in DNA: TGTGCCAGCTCGCAACTGCAAGAGACCCAGTACTTC. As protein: CASSQLQETQYF.

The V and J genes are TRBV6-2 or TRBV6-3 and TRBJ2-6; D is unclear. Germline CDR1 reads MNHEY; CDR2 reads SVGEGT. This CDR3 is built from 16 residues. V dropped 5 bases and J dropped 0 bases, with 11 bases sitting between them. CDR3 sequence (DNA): TGTGCCAGCAGTGGTAGACGGAGCTCTGGGGCCAACGTCCTGACTTTC. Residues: CASSGRRSSGANVLTF.

Here the CDR3 DNA reads TGTGCTAGTGGTTTGGTAGTCGGGGGGGACACCGGGGAGCTGTTTTTT. This gives the protein CASGLVVGGDTGELFF. The V call is TRBV12-5, the J call TRBJ2-2; the match to TRBD2 covers 8 bases. Looked up from germline, CDR1 is LGHNT and CDR2 is FRNRAP. There are 16 residues in the CDR3. The V segment lost 0 bases and the J segment 3 bases; nucleotides outside the gene matches: 3. Combining the CDR3 with reference TRBV12-5 and TRBJ2-2 gives the whole variable domain DARVTQTPRHKVTEMGQEVTMRCQPILGHNTVFWYRQTMMQGLELLAYFRNRAPLDDSGMPKDRFSAEMPDATLATLKIQPSEPRDSAVYFCASGLVVGGDTGELFFGEGSRLTVL.